These T cell receptor beta chains were read from a single sample in a study of early T cells in non-severe SARS-CoV-2 infection. From the 5' RACE reads, TCRdb called clonotypes with MiXCR, one entry per CDR3 protein. The sample holds 70,000 to 85,000 distinct CDR3 sequences, roughly an eighth seen once. Here the sequenced sample was whole blood, taken at baseline. The receptors derive from an adult who was a healthcare worker with PCR-confirmed SARS-CoV-2 infection or an uninfected control (not recorded which). The donor label of this sample is uncertain. CDR3s include the opening cysteine and the closing phenylalanine or tryptophan. The order of the fields is J gene, D gene, clone size, V gene, CDR3 protein, CDR3 DNA. The D gene is left open where the match is weak. Size is omitted from some rows. Given values are once, few, many or a class for expanded clones.

j_call: TRBJ2-1
d_call: -
clone_size: many
v_call: TRBV7-9
cdr3_aa: CASSFDDNEQFF
cdr3_nt: TGTGCCAGCAGCTTTGACGACAATGAGCAGTTCTTC

j_call: TRBJ2-7
d_call: -
clone_size: many
v_call: TRBV5-6
cdr3_aa: CASSFIIRYEQYF
cdr3_nt: TGTGCCAGCAGCTTCATTATTCGCTACGAGCAGTACTTC

j_call: TRBJ1-1
d_call: -
clone_size: many
v_call: TRBV7-6
cdr3_aa: CASSDKQGLAEAFF
cdr3_nt: TGTGCCAGCAGCGACAAACAGGGTTTGGCTGAAGCTTTCTTT

j_call: TRBJ2-7
d_call: -
clone_size: few
v_call: TRBV14
cdr3_aa: CASSQVGDWEQYF
cdr3_nt: TGTGCCAGCAGCCAAGTGGGAGATTGGGAGCAGTACTTC

j_call: TRBJ2-1
d_call: -
clone_size: few
v_call: TRBV10-2
cdr3_aa: CASRLGHSNEQFF
cdr3_nt: TGCGCCAGCAGATTGGGACACAGTAATGAGCAGTTCTTC

j_call: TRBJ1-4
d_call: TRBD1
clone_size: few
v_call: TRBV6-5
cdr3_aa: CASSYNDRVEKLFF
cdr3_nt: TGTGCCAGCAGTTACAACGACAGGGTCGAAAAACTGTTTTTT

j_call: TRBJ1-4
d_call: -
clone_size: -
v_call: TRBV15
cdr3_aa: CATSYGRAANEKLFF
cdr3_nt: TGTGCCACCAGCTACGGACGAGCGGCTAATGAAAAACTGTTTTTT

j_call: TRBJ1-5
d_call: TRBD1
clone_size: few
v_call: TRBV6-2/TRBV6-3
cdr3_aa: CATDRDSNQPQHF
cdr3_nt: TGTGCCACCGACAGGGACAGCAATCAGCCCCAGCATTTT

j_call: TRBJ2-1
d_call: -
clone_size: few
v_call: TRBV12-5
cdr3_aa: CASGLGILEQFF
cdr3_nt: TGTGCTAGTGGTTTGGGGATCTTAGAGCAGTTCTTC

j_call: TRBJ2-3
d_call: TRBD2
clone_size: -
v_call: TRBV7-3
cdr3_aa: CASSLSGGRADTQYF
cdr3_nt: TGTGCCAGCAGCCTTAGCGGGGGAAGGGCAGATACGCAGTATTTT

j_call: TRBJ2-3
d_call: TRBD2
clone_size: many
v_call: TRBV27
cdr3_aa: CASSSTLGLAESTDTQYF
cdr3_nt: TGTGCCAGCAGTAGCACTCTCGGACTAGCGGAAAGCACAGATACGCAGTATTTT

j_call: TRBJ2-3
d_call: TRBD2
clone_size: -
v_call: TRBV20-1
cdr3_aa: CSARDPGTSVADTQYF
cdr3_nt: TGCAGTGCTAGAGATCCCGGGACTAGCGTGGCAGATACGCAGTATTTT

j_call: TRBJ1-2
d_call: -
clone_size: -
v_call: TRBV6-2/TRBV6-3
cdr3_aa: CASSDSPSYGYTF
cdr3_nt: TGTGCCAGCAGCGACAGTCCCAGCTATGGCTACACCTTC

j_call: TRBJ2-7
d_call: TRBD2
clone_size: few
v_call: TRBV7-2
cdr3_aa: CASSQAAGGPYEQYF
cdr3_nt: TGTGCCAGCAGCCAGGCGGCGGGGGGGCCCTACGAGCAGTACTTC

j_call: TRBJ1-1
d_call: -
clone_size: many
v_call: TRBV18
cdr3_aa: CASSLRTYMNTEAFF
cdr3_nt: TGTGCCAGCTCACTGAGGACATATATGAACACTGAAGCTTTCTTT

j_call: TRBJ1-2
d_call: -
clone_size: -
v_call: TRBV18
cdr3_aa: CASSPYTGTEYGYTF
cdr3_nt: TGTGCCAGCTCACCTTACACAGGGACCGAATATGGCTACACCTTC

j_call: TRBJ1-6
d_call: -
clone_size: many
v_call: TRBV7-2
cdr3_aa: CASSSQGPANSPLHF
cdr3_nt: TGTGCCAGCAGCTCGCAGGGACCGGCAAATTCACCCCTCCACTTT

j_call: TRBJ2-3
d_call: TRBD2
clone_size: few
v_call: TRBV10-3
cdr3_aa: CAISDSGGTDTQYF
cdr3_nt: TGTGCCATCAGTGATAGCGGGGGCACAGATACGCAGTATTTT

j_call: TRBJ1-1
d_call: -
clone_size: -
v_call: TRBV20-1
cdr3_aa: CSARDFAETEAFF
cdr3_nt: TGCAGTGCTAGAGATTTCGCGGAGACTGAAGCTTTCTTT

j_call: TRBJ1-1
d_call: -
clone_size: -
v_call: TRBV3-1
cdr3_aa: CASISGSEAFF
cdr3_nt: TGTGCCAGCATAAGTGGATCCGAAGCTTTCTTT

j_call: TRBJ2-1
d_call: TRBD2
clone_size: many
v_call: TRBV20-1
cdr3_aa: CSARALAGGPVSNEQFF
cdr3_nt: TGCAGTGCTAGGGCTCTAGCGGGAGGGCCGGTCAGCAATGAGCAGTTCTTC

j_call: TRBJ2-2
d_call: TRBD2
clone_size: -
v_call: TRBV11-2
cdr3_aa: CASSRGGAGTGELFF
cdr3_nt: TGTGCCAGCAGCCGCGGGGGGGCCGGAACCGGGGAGCTGTTTTTT

j_call: TRBJ2-1
d_call: -
clone_size: few
v_call: TRBV5-5
cdr3_aa: CASSPRGSGQFF
cdr3_nt: TGTGCCAGCAGCCCGAGGGGTTCTGGGCAGTTCTTC

j_call: TRBJ2-5
d_call: -
clone_size: few
v_call: TRBV6-6
cdr3_aa: CASVGDKKTQYF
cdr3_nt: TGTGCCAGCGTTGGAGACAAAAAGACCCAGTACTTC

j_call: TRBJ2-1
d_call: -
clone_size: many
v_call: TRBV2
cdr3_aa: CASSSETRSYNEQFF
cdr3_nt: TGTGCCAGCAGTTCGGAGACCCGCTCCTACAATGAGCAGTTCTTC

j_call: TRBJ1-1
d_call: -
clone_size: -
v_call: TRBV18
cdr3_aa: CASSPLPGDAFF
cdr3_nt: TGTGCCAGCTCACCACTACCGGGTGACGCTTTCTTT

j_call: TRBJ1-6
d_call: -
clone_size: few
v_call: TRBV4-3
cdr3_aa: CASSPSRDAFSPLHF
cdr3_nt: TGCGCCAGCAGCCCTTCACGGGATGCCTTTTCACCCCTCCACTTT

j_call: TRBJ2-1
d_call: TRBD1
clone_size: few
v_call: TRBV29-1
cdr3_aa: CSGGTGTYNEQFF
cdr3_nt: TGCAGCGGAGGGACAGGGACCTACAATGAGCAGTTCTTC

j_call: TRBJ2-7
d_call: -
clone_size: -
v_call: TRBV14
cdr3_aa: CASSRQGYKVRYEQYF
cdr3_nt: TGTGCCAGCAGCCGACAAGGCTACAAGGTCCGATACGAGCAGTACTTC

j_call: TRBJ2-2
d_call: -
clone_size: few
v_call: TRBV4-2
cdr3_aa: CASSQGVLQTTGELFF
cdr3_nt: TGTGCCAGCAGCCAGGGGGTCCTCCAGACCACCGGGGAGCTGTTTTTT

j_call: TRBJ1-2
d_call: TRBD1
clone_size: many
v_call: TRBV2
cdr3_aa: CASSDRGQGHYGYTF
cdr3_nt: TGTGCCAGCAGTGACCGGGGACAGGGTCACTATGGCTACACCTTC

j_call: TRBJ1-2
d_call: -
clone_size: -
v_call: TRBV4-1
cdr3_aa: CASSPRQLFYGYTF
cdr3_nt: TGCGCCAGCAGCCCTCGACAGCTATTCTATGGCTACACCTTC

j_call: TRBJ2-3
d_call: TRBD1
clone_size: many
v_call: TRBV12-3/TRBV12-4
cdr3_aa: CASSFYRGSISTDTQYF
cdr3_nt: TGTGCCAGCAGTTTCTACAGGGGTTCGATTAGCACAGATACGCAGTATTTT

j_call: TRBJ2-7
d_call: -
clone_size: few
v_call: TRBV28
cdr3_aa: CATIGAGYSYEQYF
cdr3_nt: TGTGCCACCATAGGGGCAGGATACTCCTACGAGCAGTACTTC

j_call: TRBJ2-1
d_call: -
clone_size: few
v_call: TRBV20-1
cdr3_aa: CSAINLGANGGQSYNEQFF
cdr3_nt: TGCAGTGCTATAAATCTAGGCGCAAACGGCGGCCAATCCTACAATGAGCAGTTCTTC

j_call: TRBJ2-7
d_call: -
clone_size: few
v_call: TRBV5-1
cdr3_aa: CASSPLGPTTDEQYF
cdr3_nt: TGCGCCAGCAGCCCCCTTGGGCCCACGACGGACGAGCAGTACTTC

j_call: TRBJ2-2
d_call: -
clone_size: many
v_call: TRBV7-3
cdr3_aa: CASREGANTGELFF
cdr3_nt: TGTGCCAGCCGAGAGGGAGCGAACACCGGGGAGCTGTTTTTT

j_call: TRBJ1-4
d_call: -
clone_size: -
v_call: TRBV12-5
cdr3_aa: CASGSGEKLFF
cdr3_nt: TGTGCTAGTGGGAGCGGTGAAAAACTGTTTTTT

j_call: TRBJ1-1
d_call: -
clone_size: -
v_call: TRBV6-2/TRBV6-3
cdr3_aa: CASGRLNTEAFF
cdr3_nt: TGTGCCAGCGGACGGTTGAACACTGAAGCTTTCTTT

j_call: TRBJ2-1
d_call: -
clone_size: few
v_call: TRBV29-1
cdr3_aa: CSVGGRHDSYNEQFF
cdr3_nt: TGCAGCGTGGGGGGCCGGCACGACTCCTACAATGAGCAGTTCTTC